The clone carrying this T cell receptor beta chain was picked up many times. Its antigen is unidentified. The data were obtained in a study of T cells in Graves' hyperthyroidism and ophthalmopathy. Trimming cost V 1 base and J 6 bases, with 15 bases left between them. The CDR3 is made up of 15 amino acids. The germline V gene encodes CDR1 SGHTA and CDR2 FQGNSA. Whole-study findings and limits: Ophthalmopathy was distinguished from stable hyperthyroidism by 13 V-J signatures.

Patients showing uncontrolled infection, other autoimmune disease, pregnancy or lactation were ineligible. TCR beta CDR3 region amplification was performed from RNA transcripts. TCR CDR3 regions were first amplified by RT-PCR with HTBI primers. TCRdb re-called the multiplex PCR reads through MiXCR, storing one row per CDR3 protein. The data contain about 600,000 distinct CDR3 sequences, 14% of them seen just once; the ten biggest clones take up roughly an eighth. The sequencing input was blood. The V gene is TRBV7-2, the J gene TRBJ1-1; D may be TRBD1 (6 bases). This receptor was obtained from a woman aged 45-60 years with Graves' ophthalmopathy. Here the CDR3 reads CASSLVWGARSEAFF. CDR3 coding DNA: TGTGCCAGCAGCTTAGTTTGGGGGGCTAGATCTGAAGCTTTCTTT. The full variable domain, completed using reference TRBV7-2 and TRBJ1-1, is GAGVSQSPSNKVTEKGKDVELRCDPISGHTALYWYRQSLGQGLEFLIYFQGNSAPDKSGLPSDRFSAERTGGSVSTLTIQRTQQEDSAVYLCASSLVWGARSEAFFGQGTRLTVV.